This TCR beta chain was sequenced in a study of immune characteristics of hereditary and idiopathic chronic pancreatitis. Notes on the research overall: The study profiled local pancreatic immune cells and TCRbeta repertoires in hereditary and idiopathic chronic pancreatitis compared with control organ donor pancreases. TCRbeta sequencing included a few control pancreases, 7 or 8 pancreases with hereditary chronic pancreatitis and about six pancreases with idiopathic chronic pancreatitis. The gDNA-based approach was selected because minimal in vitro experimental manipulation of pancreas-infiltrating T cells was involved.

Regarding this clone: It has no known antigen specificity. Base qualities are not recorded, but no much larger clone differs from it by a single base.

Chronic pancreatitis pancreas tissue was obtained from patients undergoing total pancreatectomy with islet autotransplantation (TPIAT). None of the chronic pancreatitis patients included in the study had a known history of diabetes. For TCRbeta sequencing, genomic DNA was extracted directly from bulk pancreas tissue without sorting T cells. No particular cause of disease was identified in the patients with idiopathic chronic pancreatitis. Pancreas tissues were collected consecutively from patients and organ donors at two US centers. On the study overall, not on this receptor specifically: Hereditary and idiopathic chronic pancreatitis differed in Vbeta-Jbeta gene family usage, including TRBV10, TRBV19, TRBV23 and TRBV5. Numbers of productive TCR rearrangements correlated positively with disease severity scores among approximately 13 chronic pancreatitis patients. Significantly increased TCRbeta repertoire diversity and reduced clonality were observed in both chronic pancreatitis groups relative to controls. The study did not include chronic pancreatitis caused by alcohol use. Because patient tissue could be obtained only at the time of TPIAT, differences in disease duration may have affected the immune findings.

Receptor amplification or capture employed the immunoSEQ multiplex PCR assay. The TCRbeta CDR3 region and adjacent sequences were amplified and sequenced from pancreatic genomic DNA. The source study handled its data this way. Productive clonality and productive rearrangement counts were measured along with repertoire diversity, which was expressed as a mean normalized Shannon-Wiener index. The nonparametric Mann-Whitney U test was used to compare repertoire metrics between the control and chronic pancreatitis groups. Shared clonotypes were defined as CDR3beta sequences with identical amino acid composition and length across subjects. TCRdb retrieved this table from immuneACCESS and kept in-frame rearrangements only. Not all clones are present; in checked studies, unresolved V genes account for under half, and no reason is known for the remainder. The DNA gave D and trimming, while V, J and clone size come from that table. The sample has fewer than 10,000 clones on record, 75% to 85% of them singletons. The ten largest clones capture 13% to 15% of the sample.

Via the germline V gene, CDR1 is SGDLS and CDR2 YYNGEE. After removal of 4 bases from V and 9 bases from J, the junction retains 10 bases not matched to a gene. The CDR3, cysteine through phenylalanine, is 16 amino acids long. The retained sequence is limited to the CDR3, 48 bases, with the frame set at the first base. The V and J genes are TRBV9 and TRBJ1-6; 10 junctional bases match TRBD1. This receptor was identified in a human donor with chronic pancreatitis. Sequencing was carried out using pancreas tissue with idiopathic chronic pancreatitis. Taken with the paper, the label for cell subset or site translates to: chronic pancreatitis without an identified cause. The DNA sequence follows: TGTGCCAGCAGCCCGAGCTCGGGACAGGGGACTTCACCCCTCCACTTT. Translated, it reads CASSPSSGQGTSPLHF.